A selection of T cell receptor beta chains follows, all from one sample in a study of T cells in Graves' hyperthyroidism and ophthalmopathy. TCRdb reprocessed the multiplex PCR reads via MiXCR and lists one record per CDR3 protein. The sample includes approximately 400,000 distinct CDR3 sequences, approximately 15% of them seen just once. The specimen was blood. The receptors derive from a woman aged 60-75 years with Graves' hyperthyroidism. CDR3s include the opening cysteine and the closing phenylalanine or tryptophan. D genes are given only for firm matches. Clone size is not always given. Where it is, it says once, few, many or a class for expanded clones.

size	V	J	D	DNA	CDR3
many	TRBV12-3/TRBV12-4	TRBJ2-5	-	TGTGCCAGCAGTTTAGAGGGAGAACGGACCCAGTACTTC	CASSLEGERTQYF
-	TRBV19	TRBJ1-3	-	TGTGCCAGTAGTATCCGATTCTCTGGAAACACCATATATTTT	CASSIRFSGNTIYF
-	TRBV6-1	TRBJ1-6	-	TGTGCCAGCAGTGAACACACAGGCTATAATTCACCCCTCCACTTT	CASSEHTGYNSPLHF
many	TRBV5-1	TRBJ2-1	TRBD2	TGCGCCAGCAGCTTGGATCCTAGCGGCCACAATGAGCAGTTCTTC	CASSLDPSGHNEQFF
many	TRBV5-1	TRBJ2-1	TRBD2	TGCGCCAGCAGCTCCGGACTAGCGGGAGGAGTCTACAATGAGCAGTTCTTC	CASSSGLAGGVYNEQFF
many	TRBV30	TRBJ1-2	-	TGTGCCTGGAGTGTGGACAGCTATGGCTACACCTTC	CAWSVDSYGYTF
-	TRBV10-3	TRBJ2-5	-	TGTGCCATCAGTGGGAAGGACAAACTCCAAGAGACCCAGTACTTC	CAISGKDKLQETQYF
many	TRBV7-3	TRBJ2-1	-	TGTGCCAGCAGCCCCCAAGGGGGACTACCGCGTCCGGATGAGCAGTTCTTC	CASSPQGGLPRPDEQFF
many	TRBV28	TRBJ2-7	TRBD1	TGTGCCAGCAGTTTAGGGTCGCGGGTCGGGACAGGGCGCTCCTACGAGCAGTACTTC	CASSLGSRVGTGRSYEQYF
many	TRBV28	TRBJ1-1	-	TGTGCCAGCAGTTCCACGGGACAGAACACTGAAGCTTTCTTT	CASSSTGQNTEAFF
many	TRBV10-1	TRBJ2-1	TRBD2	TGCGCCAGCAGTCCCGGGACTAGCATCGATGAGCAGTTCTTC	CASSPGTSIDEQFF
-	TRBV24-1	TRBJ1-2	-	TGTGCCACCAGTGGGACAGACGGTGGCGTTAACTATGGCTACACCTTC	CATSGTDGGVNYGYTF
-	TRBV9	TRBJ2-7	TRBD1	TGTGCCAGCAGCGCGGGACAGAGCTCCTACGAGCAGTACTTC	CASSAGQSSYEQYF
few	TRBV5-5	TRBJ1-4	-	TGTGCCAGCAGTCCTGACCCGACGGTTGAAAAACTGTTTTTT	CASSPDPTVEKLFF
-	TRBV3-1	TRBJ2-1	TRBD2	TGTGCCAGCAGCCTCGGACTAGTAAGAGGCAATGAGCAGTTCTTC	CASSLGLVRGNEQFF
few	TRBV11-1	TRBJ1-3	-	TGTGCCAGCACCACACCCGCCCGGGACACCATATATTTT	CASTTPARDTIYF
-	TRBV29-1	TRBJ2-3	-	TGCAGCGTGGAGGGGGGCAGGGCGGGAGATACGCAGTATTTT	CSVEGGRAGDTQYF
once	TRBV24-1	TRBJ2-7	TRBD2	TGTGCCACCAGTGACCGGGGACTAGCGGGAACCTACGAGCAGTACTTC	CATSDRGLAGTYEQYF
many	TRBV6-2/TRBV6-3	TRBJ2-5	-	TGTGCCAGCACCCCAGGATGGGCGTCTGAAGAGACCCAGTACTTC	CASTPGWASEETQYF
few	TRBV4-1	TRBJ2-7	TRBD1	TGCGCCAGCAGCCGCCCGGGACAGGGGTTTTACGAGCAGTACTTC	CASSRPGQGFYEQYF
many	TRBV7-9	TRBJ1-2	-	TGTGCCAGCAGCTTAACGACCGGATACTATGGCTACACCTTC	CASSLTTGYYGYTF
-	TRBV12-3/TRBV12-4	TRBJ1-5	-	TGTGCCAGCAGTTTGGCAGCCAATCAGCCCCAGCATTTT	CASSLAANQPQHF
many	TRBV28	TRBJ1-2	TRBD1	TGTGCCAGCAGTTCGGGGGACAGGGATGGCTACACCTTC	CASSSGDRDGYTF
-	TRBV6-5	TRBJ2-7	-	TGTGCCAGCAGTTATAGGCCTCTAAGGGGCTCCTACGAGCAGTACTTC	CASSYRPLRGSYEQYF
many	TRBV12-3/TRBV12-4	TRBJ2-1	TRBD2	TGTGCCAGCATCCTCAGGACTAGCGGGACGTTAAATGAGCAGTTCTTC	CASILRTSGTLNEQFF
many	TRBV7-9	TRBJ1-2	-	TGTGCCAGCAGCTTAGCCGGGCTAAACTATGGCTACACCTTC	CASSLAGLNYGYTF
many	TRBV7-9	TRBJ1-5	-	TGTGCCAGCAGCTTAGGGACCACCAGGTACAGCAATCAGCCCCAGCATTTT	CASSLGTTRYSNQPQHF
few	TRBV24-1	TRBJ2-1	-	TGTGCCACCAGTCTAAGCCGGAATGAGCAGTTCTTC	CATSLSRNEQFF